Below are 8 T cell receptor beta chains sequenced from a single sample in a study of cytomegalovirus exposure and HLA in healthy donors. Primers included in the PCR were 60 Vbeta and 13 Jbeta primers. The table came from immunoSEQ multiplex PCR; TCRdb's copy has only in-frame clones and leaves some out. Of approximately 70,000 clones in the sample, about 74% are singletons; the top ten hold 22%. Sequencing was carried out using PBMCs. These receptors were collected from a woman aged 25-40 years in good health and CMV-seropositive.

This chain joins TRBV6-5 and TRBJ2-7; 7 nucleotides agree with TRBD1. This CDR3 has 14 amino acids. Per germline, CDR1 MNHEY and CDR2 SVGAGI. V shed 4 bases and J 3 bases; nucleotides not matched to a gene: 6. The CDR3 region has the DNA TGTGCCAGCAGTTTCCGGGACAGAGGCTACGAGCAGTACTTC. It encodes CASSFRDRGYEQYF.

The rearrangement uses TRBV7-9 and TRBJ2-7; a possible D gene is TRBD1 (5 bases). CDR1 and CDR2 (germline): SEHNR, FQNEAQ (reference sequence). This CDR3 spans 16 amino acids. V was pared by 1 base and J by 2 bases, with 15 bases between. The CDR3: CASSLGGSKGPYEQYF. CDR3 coding DNA: TGTGCCAGCAGCTTAGGCGGTTCGAAGGGGCCCTACGAGCAGTACTTC.

Note on this clone: The same CDR3 also results from other DNA sequences found in this sample. V and J are TRBV6-1 and TRBJ1-5; 11 bases are a match to TRBD1. The CDR3 totals 15 residues. Germline V gives CDR1 MNHNS, CDR2 SASEGT. Trimming at V came to 3 bases and at J to 2 bases, leaving 0 bases not matched to a gene. The CDR3 sequence is CASSEGQGGNQPQHF. In DNA form, the CDR3 reads TGTGCCAGCAGTGAGGGACAGGGGGGCAATCAGCCCCAGCATTTT.

This clone was seen a single time. The chain recombines TRBV5-1 with TRBJ1-4, with 9 bases fitting TRBD1. The V segment lost 3 bases and the J segment 2 bases; nucleotides outside the gene matches: 5. Germline V lookup: CDR1 SGHRS, CDR2 YFSETQ. This CDR3 contains 16 residues. The chain's CDR3 is CASSSGTGLTNEKLFF. The CDR3, as DNA: TGCGCCAGCAGCTCCGGGACAGGGCTCACTAATGAAAAACTGTTTTTT.

The rearrangement uses TRBV9 and TRBJ2-1, with TRBD2 matching 8 bases. Germline-derived CDR1 and CDR2 are SGDLS and YYNGEE. Losses at the gene ends were 4 bases for V and 4 bases for J; bases not matched to a gene: 10. This CDR3 contains 16 residues. CDR3: CASSMVLAALYNEQFF. The CDR3 nucleotides are TGTGCCAGCAGCATGGTACTAGCGGCACTATACAATGAGCAGTTCTTC.

The rearrangement uses TRBV4-2 and TRBJ2-1; 10 nucleotides align to TRBD2. Germline values: CDR1 LGHNA, CDR2 YNFKEQ. The CDR3 covers 16 residues. The junction had 7 bases not matched to a gene; V was cut back by 0 bases and J by 8 bases. The CDR3, as DNA: TGTGCCAGCAGCCAAGATTACACTAGCGGGAACGATGAGCAGTTCTTC. This encodes CASSQDYTSGNDEQFF.

V is TRBV7-9 and J is TRBJ1-5; weak D call: TRBD1 (6 bases). The CDR3 totals 14 residues. V gave up 5 bases and J gave up 6 bases, with 14 bases separating them. Germline values: CDR1 SEHNR, CDR2 FQNEAQ (reference sequence). CDR3 in amino acids: CASSVDKGGQPQHF. The CDR3 region has the DNA TGTGCCAGCAGCGTCGACAAAGGGGGTCAGCCCCAGCATTTT.

The sample holds a few counts of this clone. The chain recombines TRBV6-1 with TRBJ2-1; D might be TRBD1 (6 bases). This CDR3 is built from 14 residues. The ends were cut back, 7 bases at V and 4 bases at J, with 14 bases in the middle. CDR1 MNHNS and CDR2 SASEGT come from the germline V gene. The CDR3 DNA follows: TGTGCCAGCATACCTAGAGGGGGATACAATGAGCAGTTCTTC. It is translated as CASIPRGGYNEQFF.